This paragraph reports one T cell receptor (beta chain). Its antigen remains unknown. CD45RA+ naive and CD45RA-negative memory subsets were separated from CD4+ cells. The data derive from a study of shared clonotypes between healthy human individuals. Study background: The plates for each donor numbered three CD4 naive, three CD4 memory, two CD8 naive and one CD8 memory. Study-wide points: Estimated clonotype richness was generally higher in naive than memory subsets.

Clones were read by immunoSEQ multiplex PCR, and TCRdb kept only the in-frame ones, dropping some. The sample shows more than 1,200,000 clones, around 98.5% of them seen only once. After removal of 6 bases from V and 6 bases from J, the junction contained 8 bases not matched to a gene. Germline loops: CDR1 GTSNPN, CDR2 SVGIG (reference sequence). The CDR3 is 13 residues long. What was sequenced was naive CD4+ T cells sorted from blood. Stated subset: CD45RA+ positively selected. This receptor was obtained from a man between 25 and 39 years old in good health. This chain links TRBV30 with TRBJ2-1; 7 nucleotides line up with TRBD2. CDR3 loop: CACASGIGNEQFF. For the CDR3, the DNA is TGTGCCTGCGCCAGCGGGATAGGCAATGAGCAGTTCTTC.